The clone carrying this T cell receptor (beta chain) was found a few times. The sample comes from a study of blood T cell repertoires in COVID-19. Study-wide background: The cDNA or gDNA used as material had been derived from T cells, B-cell-depleted T cells, or PBMCs.

V was clipped by 2 bases and J by 2 bases, with 7 bases between them. Germline values: CDR1 SQVTM, CDR2 ANQGSEA. This CDR3 comprises 12 residues. Original methodology: Amplified reference gene primers provided the basis for estimating nucleated cell counts. TCRdb's table, derived via immunoSEQ multiplex PCR, lists solely in-frame clones and lacks some. For V, J and clone size, that table is used; D and trimming come from the DNA. The repertoire holds about 170,000 clones, with roughly 90% as singletons. The TCR was taken from a woman aged 55-70 years with COVID-19, enrolled during active disease. The material sequenced was peripheral blood. The rearrangement links TRBV29-1 to TRBJ2-7; the D gene is possibly TRBD1 (5 bases). The CDR3 nucleotides are TGCAGCGTTGAACTGACAGCCTACGAGCAGTACTTC. This encodes CSVELTAYEQYF.